Below are 32 T cell receptor beta chains sequenced from a single sample in a study of siplizumab effects on memory and regulatory T cells. Profiling relied on immunoSEQ multiplex PCR, and the TCRdb table lists in-frame clones only, not all of them. The sample records about 50,000 clones, about 90% being singletons. Input material: naive CD8+ T cells sorted from blood. Every receptor here comes from a human donor in good health.

J is TRBJ1-2 and V is TRBV10-3; a possible D gene is TRBD1 (5 bases). Germline V gene lookup returns CDR1 ENHRY and CDR2 SYGVKD. This CDR3 comprises 16 residues. Trimming shortened V by 2 bases and J by 6 bases, and 19 bases separated the two germline ends. The chain's CDR3 is CAISESIAGFGHGYTF. In nucleotides, the CDR3 is TGTGCCATCAGTGAGAGCATCGCAGGGTTTGGTCATGGCTACACCTTC.

The rearrangement joins TRBV2 to TRBJ2-5; D unclear. The V and J ends lost 8 bases and 0 bases respectively, with 10 bases between them. Germline values: CDR1 SNHLY, CDR2 FYNNEI. This CDR3 contains 13 residues. The CDR3 here is CASGLINQETQYF. For the CDR3, the DNA is TGTGCCAGCGGATTGATAAACCAAGAGACCCAGTACTTC.

This rearrangement joins TRBV7-6 to TRBJ2-5; 9 bases align to TRBD1. In germline, CDR1 is SGHVS, CDR2 FNYEAQ. With V trimmed by 2 bases and J by 6 bases, 7 bases remained unmatched. There are 15 residues in the CDR3. CDR3 amino acids: CASSLSLQGAKTQYF. The CDR3 nucleotides read TGTGCCAGCAGCTTATCTCTACAGGGGGCAAAGACCCAGTACTTC. The variable domain in full, completed from reference TRBV7-6 and TRBJ2-5, reads GAGVSQSPRYKVTKRGQDVALRCDPISGHVSLYWYRQALGQGPEFLTYFNYEAQQDKSGLPNDRFSAERPEGSISTLTIQRTEQRDSAMYRCASSLSLQGAKTQYFGPGTRLLVL.

The chain has TRBV6-6 and TRBJ1-4; D is ambiguous. From germline, CDR1 is MNHNY and CDR2 SVGAGI (reference sequence). The CDR3 covers 12 residues. Deletions cut 7 bases from V and 8 bases from J, with 11 bases between. This CDR3 is CASTQVREKLFF. The DNA of the CDR3 is TGTGCCAGCACCCAGGTTAGAGAAAAACTGTTTTTT.

The V and J genes are TRBV7-6 and TRBJ1-3; D is unclear. V was cut by 0 bases and J by 0 bases, with 12 bases left in between. Per the germline V gene, CDR1 is SGHVS and CDR2 is FNYEAQ. The CDR3 has 17 residues. The CDR3 here is CASSLAIITFSGNTIYF. The DNA for the CDR3 is TGTGCCAGCAGCTTAGCCATTATCACGTTCTCTGGAAACACCATATATTTT.

DNA for the CDR3: TGCGCCAGCAGCTTCGAGGGCCCTGGCGGGGAGACCCAGTACTTC. This codes for CASSFEGPGGETQYF. V gene TRBV5-1 combines with J gene TRBJ2-5, with D possibly matching TRBD2 (5 bases). Germline V gene data show CDR1 as SGHRS and CDR2 as YFSETQ. With 2 bases removed from V and 5 bases from J, the gap between germline ends came to 16 bases. The CDR3 totals 15 residues.

The chain joins TRBV9 to TRBJ2-1, with 7 bases matching TRBD1. Trimming removed 0 bases from V and 3 bases from J; junction bases left unmatched: 6. CDR1 and CDR2 from the germline V gene are SGDLS and YYNGEE. This CDR3 is built from 16 residues. CDR3 sequence: CASSVDGDRDYNEQFF. DNA of the CDR3: TGTGCCAGCAGCGTAGACGGTGACAGGGACTACAATGAGCAGTTCTTC.

Notes on this clone: The same CDR3 arises from other DNA sequences in this sample as well. V gene TRBV27 combines with J gene TRBJ2-1; the D is unclear. CDR3 length: 14 residues. Trimming cost V 0 bases and J 3 bases, with 6 bases left between them. The germline V gene encodes CDR1 MNHEY and CDR2 SMNVEV (reference sequence). CDR3: CASSLSGSYNEQFF. In DNA form, the CDR3 reads TGTGCCAGCAGTTTATCTGGCAGCTACAATGAGCAGTTCTTC.

The V and J genes are TRBV7-9 and TRBJ1-5; the D gene is possibly TRBD1 (5 bases). V shed 3 bases and J shed 4 bases, with 7 bases lying between them. The CDR3 runs 13 residues. From germline, CDR1 is SEHNR and CDR2 FQNEAQ (reference sequence). The CDR3 DNA sequence: TGTGCCAGCAGCTTCTCAGGGAATCAGCCCCAGCATTTT. Its protein is CASSFSGNQPQHF.

The rearrangement joins TRBV11-3 to TRBJ1-1; D gene uncertain. Trimming shortened V by 7 bases and J by 3 bases, and 12 bases separated the two germline ends. The CDR3 runs to 13 residues. Per germline, CDR1 SGHNT and CDR2 YENEEA. In DNA form, the CDR3 reads TGTGCCAGCACCCCTCGGGGAGACACTGAAGCTTTCTTT. Residues: CASTPRGDTEAFF.

V gene TRBV7-9 combines with J gene TRBJ1-1; tentative D call: TRBD1 (6 bases). Germline CDR1 SEHNR, CDR2 FQNEAQ (reference sequence). V was cut by 1 base and J by 1 base, with 10 bases left in between. This CDR3 spans 15 amino acids. DNA for the CDR3: TGTGCCAGCAGCTTAGTACAGGGTCCGAACACTGAAGCTTTCTTT. This encodes CASSLVQGPNTEAFF.

In regard to this clone: Other DNA variants within this sample encode the same CDR3. The chain uses TRBV4-1 and TRBJ1-1, with D perhaps TRBD1 (5 bases). Germline values: CDR1 MGHRA, CDR2 YSYEKL. V was cut by 6 bases and J by 2 bases, with 7 bases left in between. The CDR3 is made up of 12 amino acids. The CDR3 here is CASSQGNTEAFF. In DNA form, the CDR3 reads TGCGCCAGCAGTCAGGGAAACACTGAAGCTTTCTTT.

The chain employs TRBV7-9 and TRBJ2-1; D call uncertain. There are 10 residues in the CDR3. Looked up from germline, CDR1 is SEHNR and CDR2 is FQNEAQ (reference sequence). The V and J ends lost 6 bases and 7 bases respectively, with 4 bases between them. CDR3 protein: CASSKNEQFF. In nucleotides, the CDR3 is TGTGCCAGCAGTAAAAATGAGCAGTTCTTC.

This chain connects TRBV9 to TRBJ2-7, with unresolved D. Germline V lookup: CDR1 SGDLS, CDR2 YYNGEE. The ends were cut back, 0 bases at V and 0 bases at J, with 10 bases in the middle. The CDR3 has 15 residues. The CDR3: CASSVDGRISYEQYF. Written as DNA, the CDR3 is TGTGCCAGCAGCGTAGACGGCCGGATCTCCTACGAGCAGTACTTC.

V is TRBV7-9 and J is TRBJ1-1; D remains ambiguous. Trimming cost V 3 bases and J 6 bases, with 5 bases left between them. The CDR3 totals 11 residues. Germline CDR1 is SEHNR and CDR2 is FQNEAQ (reference sequence). CDR3 sequence: CASSFLSEAFF. CDR3 DNA: TGTGCCAGCAGCTTTCTGTCTGAAGCTTTCTTT.

This CDR3 is CASSDGIYYGQPQHF. Here the CDR3 DNA reads TGTGCCAGCAGTGACGGGATTTATTATGGGCAGCCCCAGCATTTT. The chain links TRBV6-1 to TRBJ1-5; D is unclear. Germline V gives CDR1 MNHNS, CDR2 SASEGT. The germline V and J ends were trimmed by 3 bases and 7 bases, with 16 bases remaining between them. This CDR3 contains 15 residues.

Written as DNA, the CDR3 is TGCGCCAGCAGACATCTCGGCTACACAGATACGCAGTATTTT. Its translation: CASRHLGYTDTQYF. The gene calls are TRBV10-1 and TRBJ2-3; no reliable D call. Germline V CDR1 and CDR2: WNHNN, SYGVQD (reference sequence). Between the trimmed V and J ends, which lost 6 bases and 2 bases, there was a span of 12 bases. This CDR3 comprises 14 residues.

The V gene is TRBV6-5, the J gene TRBJ1-1; D is uncertain. Trimming took 6 bases from V and 7 from J, leaving 12 bases between them. The germline V gene has CDR1 MNHEY and CDR2 SVGAGI. This CDR3 comprises 12 residues. CDR3 in DNA: TGTGCCAGCAGCCACGGAGCAGTTGAAGCTTTCTTT. Its translation: CASSHGAVEAFF.

As to this clone: Other DNA sequences in the same sample also yield this CDR3. This CDR3 reads CASSIGNTEAFF. Written as DNA, the CDR3 is TGTGCCAGTAGTATCGGGAACACTGAAGCTTTCTTT. The chain is built from TRBV19 and TRBJ1-1; D call uncertain. There are 12 residues in the CDR3. Trimming removed 3 bases at V and 1 base at J, with 3 bases between. Germline CDR1 LNHDA, CDR2 SQIVND (reference sequence).

This chain uses TRBV19 with TRBJ2-2; TRBD1 might be the D (6 bases). V gave up 10 bases and J gave up 0 bases, with 9 bases separating them. The CDR3 runs 13 residues. Germline V CDR1 and CDR2: LNHDA, SQIVND (reference sequence). CDR3 amino acids: CAKTGTNTGELFF. The CDR3 bases are TGTGCCAAGACAGGTACGAACACCGGGGAGCTGTTTTTT.

This sequence joins TRBV7-9 and TRBJ1-1; D is uncertain. The germline gives CDR1 SEHNR, CDR2 FQNEAQ (reference sequence). The CDR3 sequence is 14 residues long. The germline V and J ends were trimmed by 6 bases and 3 bases, with 14 bases remaining between them. CDR3 nucleotides: TGTGCCAGCAGTCCCTATCTTGGGGACACTGAAGCTTTCTTT. This sequence encodes CASSPYLGDTEAFF.

The rearrangement uses TRBV12-5 and TRBJ2-7, with 7 bases that match TRBD1. J gave up 3 bases and V 1 base, and 0 bases lay outside the gene matches. The CDR3 has 13 amino acids. Germline V gene lookup returns CDR1 LGHNT and CDR2 FRNRAP. CDR3 sequence reads: CASGLAGGYEQYF. The CDR3 DNA sequence: TGTGCTAGTGGTTTGGCAGGGGGCTACGAGCAGTACTTC.

The gene calls are TRBV2 and TRBJ2-1; 8 bases are a match to TRBD2. V was clipped by 9 bases and J by 3 bases; unmatched bases: 4. The CDR3 runs 13 residues. Looked up from germline, CDR1 is SNHLY and CDR2 is FYNNEI. The CDR3 coding sequence is TGTGCCAGTCGGACTAGCAACTACAATGAGCAGTTCTTC. Translating it yields CASRTSNYNEQFF.

The chain couples TRBV6-9 to TRBJ1-2; 7 positions match TRBD1. The CDR3 is 15 amino acids. CDR1 is MNHGY, CDR2 SVAAGI, per germline. J lost 3 bases, V lost 2 bases, and 6 bases had no gene match. This chain's CDR3 is CASSYRRDSHYGYTF. For the CDR3, the DNA is TGTGCCAGCAGTTATAGGAGGGACAGCCACTATGGCTACACCTTC.

This sequence joins TRBV6-5 and TRBJ1-2; the match to TRBD1 covers 8 bases. CDR3 length: 15 residues. Unmatched junction bases numbered 11, after V lost 7 bases and J lost 4 bases. Germline V gives CDR1 MNHEY, CDR2 SVGAGI. For the CDR3, the DNA is TGTGCCAGCACCCTAGGGGGGACAGGCTTCTATGGCTACACCTTC. Its protein is CASTLGGTGFYGYTF.

V gene TRBV27 combines with J gene TRBJ2-1; either TRBD1 or TRBD2 may fit D (5 bases each). The CDR3 is 15 residues long. The germline V gene encodes CDR1 MNHEY and CDR2 SMNVEV (reference sequence). The V gene lost 5 bases and the J gene lost 2 bases, with 13 bases spanning the gap. CDR3 nucleotides: TGTGCCAGCAGTGGGGGATTGGTCCCCTACAATGAGCAGTTCTTC. Encoded protein: CASSGGLVPYNEQFF.

This chain links TRBV4-1 with TRBJ1-2; D not certain. CDR1 MGHRA and CDR2 YSYEKL come from the germline V gene. Trimming cost V 0 bases and J 4 bases, with 12 bases left between them. This CDR3 has 15 amino acids. The CDR3 sequence is CASSQDRTDGYGYTF. CDR3 DNA sequence: TGCGCCAGCAGCCAAGATCGCACCGATGGCTATGGCTACACCTTC.

V is TRBV29-1 and J is TRBJ2-7; D might be TRBD1 (6 bases). V was shortened by 5 bases and J by 2 bases, with 13 bases between the two germline ends. The CDR3 runs to 13 residues. Germline-derived CDR1 and CDR2 are SQVTM and ANQGSEA. In nucleotides, the CDR3 is TGCAGCGTTACACCCCGGGACACCTACGAGCAGTACTTC. Protein sequence: CSVTPRDTYEQYF.

The rearrangement joins TRBV4-2 to TRBJ2-5, with unresolved D. There are 12 residues in the CDR3. Deletions cut 1 base from V and 5 bases from J, with 5 bases between. The germline CDR1 and CDR2 sequences are LGHNA and YNFKEQ. CDR3 nucleotides: TGTGCCAGCAGCCAAGGGTCGGAGACCCAGTACTTC. Amino acid sequence: CASSQGSETQYF.

The chain joins TRBV5-4 to TRBJ2-5, with D possibly being TRBD1 or TRBD2 (6 bases each). The CDR3 has 13 residues. In germline, CDR1 is SGHNT, CDR2 YYREEE (reference sequence). The CDR3 DNA reads TGTGCTGCGGGAAGGACAGAACAAGAGACCCAGTACTTC. Its translation is CAAGRTEQETQYF.

The chain joins TRBV7-3 to TRBJ2-7; D uncertain. Germline V gene lookup returns CDR1 SGHTA and CDR2 FQGTGA. This CDR3 comprises 14 residues. Trimming shortened V by 6 bases and J by 3 bases, and 15 bases separated the two germline ends. This chain's CDR3 is CASSLVYGNYEQYF. Written as DNA, the CDR3 is TGTGCCAGCAGTTTGGTGTATGGCAACTACGAGCAGTACTTC.

This chain links TRBV27 with TRBJ2-2; 8 nucleotides agree with TRBD2. J was trimmed by 8 bases and V by 7 bases; bases with no gene match: 9. CDR1 and CDR2 from the germline V gene are MNHEY and SMNVEV (reference sequence). The CDR3 is made up of 14 amino acids. The CDR3 sequence: CASTAIAGTGELFF. CDR3 coding DNA: TGTGCCAGCACCGCAATAGCGGGAACTGGGGAGCTGTTTTTT.